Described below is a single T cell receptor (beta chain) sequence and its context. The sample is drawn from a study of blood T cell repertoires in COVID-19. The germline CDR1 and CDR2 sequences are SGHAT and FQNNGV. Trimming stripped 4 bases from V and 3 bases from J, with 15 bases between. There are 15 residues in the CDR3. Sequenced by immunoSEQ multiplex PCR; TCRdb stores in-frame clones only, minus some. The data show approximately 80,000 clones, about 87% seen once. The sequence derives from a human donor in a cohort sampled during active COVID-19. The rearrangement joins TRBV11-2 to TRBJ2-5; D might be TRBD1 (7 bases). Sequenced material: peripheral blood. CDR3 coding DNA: TGTGCCAGCAGCTCCCCCGGGGGACAGAAAGAGACCCAGTACTTC. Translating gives CASSSPGGQKETQYF. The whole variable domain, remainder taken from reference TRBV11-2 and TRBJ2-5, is EAGVAQSPRYKIIEKRQSVAFWCNPISGHATLYWYQQILGQGPKLLIQFQNNGVVDDSQLPKDRFSAERLKGVDSTLKIQPAKLEDSAVYLCASSSPGGQKETQYFGPGTRLLVL.